This TCR beta chain is from a study of circulating tumor DNA in untreated peripheral T-cell lymphoma. Findings and limits, study-wide: Tumor-specific clonotypes: identified in approximately 80% of patients, 85% to 90% of baseline tissues.

With V trimmed by 5 bases and J by 0 bases, 7 bases remained unmatched. The CDR3 is made up of 15 amino acids. Germline loops: CDR1 SQVTM, CDR2 ANQGSEA. This tumor tissue came from a pretreatment baseline collection. As regards this clone: What it recognizes is unknown.

This table comes from immunoSEQ multiplex PCR, and its TCRdb copy is limited to in-frame clones, with some not included. The data contain roughly 7,000 clones, about 75% of them singletons. The rearrangement joins TRBV29-1 to TRBJ1-2; 9 nucleotides agree with TRBD1. The material sequenced was tumor tissue. The sequence was obtained from a human donor with peripheral T-cell lymphoma. Here the CDR3 reads CSVMDRGSSNYGYTF. The CDR3 DNA follows: TGCAGCGTTATGGACAGGGGATCTTCTAACTATGGCTACACCTTC.